The T cell receptor beta chain described here comes from a study of T cells after posttransplantation cyclophosphamide. Study-wide results and limits: After PTCy, TRB diversity resembled that of CNI/methotrexate controls.

Germline CDR1 and CDR2: SGHRS and YFSETQ. This CDR3 has 13 residues. V dropped 4 bases and J dropped 5; count of bases not matched to a gene: 6. Sequenced by immunoSEQ multiplex PCR; TCRdb stores in-frame clones only, minus some. This sample has fewer than 20,000 clones, with approximately 90% found just once. Busulfan-fludarabine conditioning, marrow transplant, and cyclophosphamide on days +3 and +4 were administered. As to this clone: Antigen: not known.

The receptor was derived from a male patient aged 60-70 years who received an allogeneic stem cell transplant from a related donor and was CMV-positive. Part of the T cells may come from the graft donor. The chain carries TRBV5-1 and TRBJ2-7; 7 positions agree with TRBD1. The specimen was CD4+ T cells sorted from blood, collected after allogeneic stem cell transplant with posttransplant cyclophosphamide. The CDR3 reads CASSPGTANEQYF. CDR3 nucleotide sequence: TGCGCCAGCAGCCCCGGGACAGCGAACGAGCAGTACTTC.